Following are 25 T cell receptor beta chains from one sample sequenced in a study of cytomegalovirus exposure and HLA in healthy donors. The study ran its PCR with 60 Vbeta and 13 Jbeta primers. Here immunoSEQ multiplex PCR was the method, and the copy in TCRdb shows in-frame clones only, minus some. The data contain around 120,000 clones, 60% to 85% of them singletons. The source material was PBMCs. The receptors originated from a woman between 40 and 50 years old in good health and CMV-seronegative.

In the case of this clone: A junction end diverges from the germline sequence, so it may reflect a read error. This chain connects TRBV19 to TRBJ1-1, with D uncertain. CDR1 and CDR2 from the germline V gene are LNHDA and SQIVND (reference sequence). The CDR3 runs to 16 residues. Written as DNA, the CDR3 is TGTGCCAGTAGTATAACCCCCGGTCAGATGAACAGTGAAGCTTTCTTT. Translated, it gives CASSITPGQMNSEAFF. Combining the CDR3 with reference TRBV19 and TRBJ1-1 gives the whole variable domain DGGITQSPKYLFRKEGQNVTLSCEQNLNHDAMYWYRQDPGQGLRLIYYSQIVNDFQKGDIAEGYSVSREKKESFPLTVTSAQKNPTAFYLCASSITPGQMNSEAFFGQGTRLTVV.

The CDR3, as DNA: TGTGCCAGCAAGGGGGTAGCGGGACGCAATGAGCAGTTCTTC. This encodes CASKGVAGRNEQFF. The rearrangement joins TRBV2 to TRBJ2-1; 8 bases line up with TRBD2. This CDR3 has 14 residues. Per the germline V gene, CDR1 is SNHLY and CDR2 is FYNNEI. V dropped 7 bases and J dropped 6; count of bases not matched to a gene: 8. Complete variable domain (other parts from reference TRBV2 and TRBJ2-1): EPEVTQTPSHQVTQMGQEVILRCVPISNHLYFYWYRQILGQKVEFLVSFYNNEISEKSEIFDDQFSVERPDGSNFTLKIRSTKLEDSAMYFCASKGVAGRNEQFFGPGTRLTVL.

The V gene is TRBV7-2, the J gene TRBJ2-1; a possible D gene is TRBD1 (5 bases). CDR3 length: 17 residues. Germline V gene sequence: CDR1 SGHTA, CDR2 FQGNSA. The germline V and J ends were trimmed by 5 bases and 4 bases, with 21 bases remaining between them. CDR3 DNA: TGTGCCAGCAGCCCAGGTAGACAGCCGCAAATATACAATGAGCAGTTCTTC. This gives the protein CASSPGRQPQIYNEQFF.

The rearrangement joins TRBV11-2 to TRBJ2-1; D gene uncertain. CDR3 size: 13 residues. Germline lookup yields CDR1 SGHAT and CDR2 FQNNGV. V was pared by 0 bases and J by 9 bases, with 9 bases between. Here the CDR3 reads CASSLESFGEQFF. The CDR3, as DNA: TGTGCCAGCAGCTTAGAATCCTTCGGTGAGCAGTTCTTC.

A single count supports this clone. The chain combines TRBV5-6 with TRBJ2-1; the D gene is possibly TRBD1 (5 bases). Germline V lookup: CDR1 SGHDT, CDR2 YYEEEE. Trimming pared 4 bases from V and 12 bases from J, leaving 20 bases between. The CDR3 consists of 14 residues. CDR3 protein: CASSGVRAPWGQFF. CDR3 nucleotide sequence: TGTGCCAGCAGCGGGGTCAGGGCCCCCTGGGGGCAGTTCTTC.

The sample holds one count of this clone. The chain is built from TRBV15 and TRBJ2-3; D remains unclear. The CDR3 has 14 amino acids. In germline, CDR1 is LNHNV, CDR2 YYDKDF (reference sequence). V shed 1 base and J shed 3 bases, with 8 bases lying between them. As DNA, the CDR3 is TGTGCCACCAGCAGAGTGGTACAGACAGATACGCAGTATTTT. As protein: CATSRVVQTDTQYF. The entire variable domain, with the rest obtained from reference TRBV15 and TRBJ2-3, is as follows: DAMVIQNPRYQVTQFGKPVTLSCSQTLNHNVMYWYQQKSSQAPKLLFHYYDKDFNNEADTPDNFQSRRPNTSFCFLDIRSPGLGDTAMYLCATSRVVQTDTQYFGPGTRLTVL.

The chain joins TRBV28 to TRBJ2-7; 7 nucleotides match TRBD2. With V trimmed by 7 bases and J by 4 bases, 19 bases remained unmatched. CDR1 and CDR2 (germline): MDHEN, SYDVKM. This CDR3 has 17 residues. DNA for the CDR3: TGTGCCAGCACACCCGCCGGGGTGTTTGACGGGAGGTACGAGCAGTACTTC. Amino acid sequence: CASTPAGVFDGRYEQYF.

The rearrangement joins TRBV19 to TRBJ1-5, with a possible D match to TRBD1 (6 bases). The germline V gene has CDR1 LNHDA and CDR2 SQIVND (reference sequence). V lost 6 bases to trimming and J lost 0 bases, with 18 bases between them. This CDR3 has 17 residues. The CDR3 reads CASSEDRYHYSNQPQHF. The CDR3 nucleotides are TGTGCCAGTAGCGAGGACAGATATCACTATAGCAATCAGCCCCAGCATTTT.

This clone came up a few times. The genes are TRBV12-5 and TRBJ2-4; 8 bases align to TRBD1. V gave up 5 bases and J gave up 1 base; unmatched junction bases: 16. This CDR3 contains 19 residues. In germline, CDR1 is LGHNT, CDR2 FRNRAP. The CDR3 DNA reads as TGTGCTAGTGGTCCGCGCCCAACTACAGGGGGTTGGGCCAAAAACATTCAGTACTTC. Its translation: CASGPRPTTGGWAKNIQYF.

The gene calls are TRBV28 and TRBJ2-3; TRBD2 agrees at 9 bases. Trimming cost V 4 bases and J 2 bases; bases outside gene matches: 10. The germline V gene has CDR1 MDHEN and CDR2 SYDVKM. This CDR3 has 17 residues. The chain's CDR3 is CASSSRGSGSYTDTQYF. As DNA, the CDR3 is TGTGCCAGCAGTTCCCGGGGTAGCGGGAGTTACACAGATACGCAGTATTTT.

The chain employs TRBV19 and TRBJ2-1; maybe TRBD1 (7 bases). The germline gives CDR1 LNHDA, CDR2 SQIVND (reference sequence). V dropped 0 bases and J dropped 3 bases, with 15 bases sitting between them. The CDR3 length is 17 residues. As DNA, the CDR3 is TGTGCCAGTAGTATAGATTTTGGAGGGGGCGGCTACAATGAGCAGTTCTTC. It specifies CASSIDFGGGGYNEQFF.

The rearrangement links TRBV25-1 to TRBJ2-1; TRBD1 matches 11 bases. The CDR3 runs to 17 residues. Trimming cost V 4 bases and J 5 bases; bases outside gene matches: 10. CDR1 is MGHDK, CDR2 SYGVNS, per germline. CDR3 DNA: TGTGCCAGCAGTGTCCGGACAGGGGGCGGCGGGGACAATGAGCAGTTCTTC. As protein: CASSVRTGGGGDNEQFF.

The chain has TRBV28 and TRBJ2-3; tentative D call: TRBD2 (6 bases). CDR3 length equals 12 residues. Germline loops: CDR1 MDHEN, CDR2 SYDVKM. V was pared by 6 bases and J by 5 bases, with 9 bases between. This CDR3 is CASRGGIDTQYF. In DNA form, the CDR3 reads TGTGCCAGCAGGGGGGGTATAGATACGCAGTATTTT.

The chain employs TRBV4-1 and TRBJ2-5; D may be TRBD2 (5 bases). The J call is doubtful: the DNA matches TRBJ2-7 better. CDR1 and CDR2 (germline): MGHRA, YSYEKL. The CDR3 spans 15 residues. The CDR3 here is CASSRGGEQAYEQYF. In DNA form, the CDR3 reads TGCGCCAGCAGCCGAGGTGGGGAGCAGGCGTACGAGCAGTACTTC.

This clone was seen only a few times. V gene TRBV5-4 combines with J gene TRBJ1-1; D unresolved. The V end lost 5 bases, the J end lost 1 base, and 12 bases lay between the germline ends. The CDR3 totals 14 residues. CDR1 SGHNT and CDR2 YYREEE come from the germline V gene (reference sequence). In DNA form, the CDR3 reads TGTGCCAGCAGTGCCGCTACCGAGAACACTGAAGCTTTCTTT. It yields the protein CASSAATENTEAFF.

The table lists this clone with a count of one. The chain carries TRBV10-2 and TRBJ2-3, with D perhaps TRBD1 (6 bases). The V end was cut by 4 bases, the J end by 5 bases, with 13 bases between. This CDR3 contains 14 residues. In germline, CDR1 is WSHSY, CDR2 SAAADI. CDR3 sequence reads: CASSVGATQDTQYF. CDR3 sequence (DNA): TGCGCCAGCAGTGTGGGGGCAACCCAAGATACGCAGTATTTT.

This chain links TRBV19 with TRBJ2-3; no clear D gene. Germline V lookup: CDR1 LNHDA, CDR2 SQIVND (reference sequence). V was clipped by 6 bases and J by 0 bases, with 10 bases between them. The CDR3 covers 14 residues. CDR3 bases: TGTGCCAGTAGCCTTGGCGGAAGCACAGATACGCAGTATTTT. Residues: CASSLGGSTDTQYF.

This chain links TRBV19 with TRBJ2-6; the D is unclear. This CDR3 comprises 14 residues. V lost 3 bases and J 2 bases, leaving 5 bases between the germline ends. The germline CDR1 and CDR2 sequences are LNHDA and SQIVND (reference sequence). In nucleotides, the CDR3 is TGTGCCAGTAGTATTTTAGCTGGGGCCAACGTCCTGACTTTC. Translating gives CASSILAGANVLTF.

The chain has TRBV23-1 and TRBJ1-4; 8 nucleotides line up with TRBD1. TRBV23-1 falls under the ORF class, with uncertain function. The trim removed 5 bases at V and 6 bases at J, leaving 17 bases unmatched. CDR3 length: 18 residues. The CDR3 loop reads CASSRRQGRSSRDEKLFF. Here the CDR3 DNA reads TGCGCCAGCAGTAGACGACAGGGGAGATCCAGTCGGGATGAAAAACTGTTTTTT.

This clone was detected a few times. The CDR3 coding sequence is TGTGCCAGCAGCATGGAATACGCTCCGGGACAGGGAAAACGCGGCTACACCTTC. It is translated as CASSMEYAPGQGKRGYTF. The chain carries TRBV11-2 and TRBJ1-2; 9 nucleotides match TRBD1. The germline CDR1 and CDR2 sequences are SGHAT and FQNNGV. Germline trimming cut 5 bases from V and 8 bases from J; bases unmatched to any gene: 21. This CDR3 spans 18 amino acids.

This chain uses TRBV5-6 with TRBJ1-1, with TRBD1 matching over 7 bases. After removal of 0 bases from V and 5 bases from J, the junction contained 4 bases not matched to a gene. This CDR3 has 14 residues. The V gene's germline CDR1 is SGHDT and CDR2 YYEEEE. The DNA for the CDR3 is TGTGCCAGCAGCTTGGAAGGGGGCGGGACTGAAGCTTTCTTT. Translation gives CASSLEGGGTEAFF.

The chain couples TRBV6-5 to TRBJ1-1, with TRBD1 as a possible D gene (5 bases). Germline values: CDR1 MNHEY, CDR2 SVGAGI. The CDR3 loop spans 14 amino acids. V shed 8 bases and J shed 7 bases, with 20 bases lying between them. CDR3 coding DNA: TGTGCCAGCTGCACTTCGGTTCCCGGGGGTGAAGCTTTCTTT. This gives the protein CASCTSVPGGEAFF.

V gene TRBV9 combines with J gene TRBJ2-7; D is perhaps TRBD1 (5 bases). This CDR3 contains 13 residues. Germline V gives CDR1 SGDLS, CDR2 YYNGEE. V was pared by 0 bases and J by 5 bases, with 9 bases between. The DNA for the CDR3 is TGTGCCAGCAGCGTAGTTTCAGGGAACGAGCAGTACTTC. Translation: CASSVVSGNEQYF.

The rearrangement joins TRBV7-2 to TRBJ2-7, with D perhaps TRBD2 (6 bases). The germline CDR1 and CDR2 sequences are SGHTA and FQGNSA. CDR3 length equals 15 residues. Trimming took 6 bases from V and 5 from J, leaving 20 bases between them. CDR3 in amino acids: CASREGPGLRDEQYF. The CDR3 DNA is TGTGCCAGCAGGGAGGGGCCCGGCCTTAGAGACGAGCAGTACTTC.

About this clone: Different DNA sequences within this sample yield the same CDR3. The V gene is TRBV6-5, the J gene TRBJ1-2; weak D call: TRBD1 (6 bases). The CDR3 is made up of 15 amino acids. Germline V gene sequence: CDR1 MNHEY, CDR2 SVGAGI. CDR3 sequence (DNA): TGTGCTAGTAGTAACTCGGGACACCGCAACTATGGCTACACCTTC. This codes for CASSNSGHRNYGYTF.